These 26 T cell receptor beta chains were sequenced from one sample in a study of T cells in Graves' hyperthyroidism and ophthalmopathy. Amplification of TCR beta CDR3 regions used RNA as the template. A first-round RT-PCR of the TCR CDR3 used the HTBI primer set. TCRdb re-derived calls from the multiplex PCR reads in MiXCR, one entry per CDR3 protein. The top ten hold over 15% of the sample, which has under 750,000 distinct CDR3 sequences, 15% to 20% seen once. The sequenced sample consisted of blood. All receptors come from a woman in her 50s with Graves' hyperthyroidism that later progressed to Graves' ophthalmopathy.

V usage is TRBV6-1 and J usage is TRBJ1-1; D is ambiguous. Germline assignment: CDR1 MNHNS and CDR2 SASEGT. Trimming pared 2 bases from V and 7 bases from J, leaving 11 bases between. The CDR3 is 13 residues long. CDR3 nucleotide sequence: TGTGCCAGCAGTGAACTCCTTTTGAGTGAAGCTTTCTTT. Translated, it gives CASSELLLSEAFF.

This clonotype was seen at least ten times. The genes are TRBV6-2 or TRBV6-3 and TRBJ2-3; D not resolved. Trimming left V 0 bases short and J 1 base short, with 5 bases between. The CDR3 has 14 residues. In germline, CDR1 is MNHEY, CDR2 SVGEGT. In DNA form, the CDR3 reads TGTGCCAGCAGTTACTCTGGCGGCACAGATACGCAGTATTTT. Protein: CASSYSGGTDTQYF.

This chain joins TRBV4-1 and TRBJ1-4; D is uncertain. CDR1 MGHRA and CDR2 YSYEKL come from the germline V gene. The ends were cut back, 7 bases at V and 3 bases at J, with 9 bases in the middle. CDR3 size: 13 residues. DNA of the CDR3: TGCGCCAGCAAAGGAAACTCTAATGAAAAACTGTTTTTT. Its protein product is CASKGNSNEKLFF.

This clonotype was picked up a small number of times. A junction end diverges from the germline sequence, so it may reflect a read error. This chain joins TRBV10-1 and TRBJ2-5; the D gene is possibly TRBD1 (9 bases). The length of the CDR3 is 15 residues. Per the germline V gene, CDR1 is WNHNN and CDR2 is SYGVQD (reference sequence). This chain's CDR3 is CASSDPGTGRTSLDF. CDR3 DNA: TGCGCCAGCAGTGACCCCGGGACAGGGCGGACTAGCCTAGACTTC.

V and J are TRBV15 and TRBJ2-5; no definite D call. Trimming cost V 1 base and J 9 bases, with 15 bases left between them. CDR3 size: 14 residues. Per the germline V gene, CDR1 is LNHNV and CDR2 is YYDKDF (reference sequence). Here the CDR3 reads CATSRGRGARAQYF. CDR3 nucleotide sequence: TGTGCCACCAGCAGAGGGCGCGGAGCAAGGGCCCAGTACTTC.

The chain links TRBV6-1 to TRBJ1-5, with no clear D. The CDR3 sequence is 12 residues long. Between the trimmed V and J ends, which lost 2 bases and 3 bases, there was a span of 2 bases. Germline-derived CDR1 and CDR2 are MNHNS and SASEGT. Here the CDR3 reads CASSEINQPQHF. In DNA, the CDR3 is TGTGCCAGCAGTGAAATCAATCAGCCCCAGCATTTT.

V and J are TRBV7-9 and TRBJ1-1, with D tentatively TRBD1 (5 bases). The CDR3 sequence is 17 residues long. Germline assignment: CDR1 SEHNR and CDR2 FQNEAQ (reference sequence). V shed 6 bases and J shed 3 bases, with 23 bases lying between them. The CDR3 DNA follows: TGTGCCAGCAGGTACCGGGACGGTGGGCCGGGCGACACTGAAGCTTTCTTT. As protein: CASRYRDGGPGDTEAFF.

Written as DNA, the CDR3 is TGCAGCGTTGAGTGGGCGCTCAACTATGGCTACACCTTC. Its protein product is CSVEWALNYGYTF. V usage is TRBV29-1 and J usage is TRBJ1-2; D remains unclear. V lost 3 bases and J lost 2, with 10 bases in between. The CDR3 is made up of 13 amino acids. Looked up from germline, CDR1 is SQVTM and CDR2 is ANQGSEA.

This clonotype was seen a handful of times. The rearrangement joins TRBV7-8 to TRBJ2-1; D ambiguous. The V end was cut by 2 bases, the J end by 4 bases, with 12 bases between. The V gene's germline CDR1 is SGHVS and CDR2 FQNEAQ. This CDR3 is built from 15 residues. CDR3 amino acids: CASSLLVGSYNEQFF. CDR3 DNA sequence: TGTGCCAGCAGCTTATTGGTGGGATCGTACAATGAGCAGTTCTTC.

The CDR3 protein is CASSIGGNDQPQHF. CDR3 bases: TGTGCCAGTAGTATAGGGGGGAACGATCAGCCCCAGCATTTT. The V and J genes are TRBV19 and TRBJ1-5, with D possibly TRBD1 on 5 matching bases. Germline V CDR1 and CDR2: LNHDA, SQIVND (reference sequence). The CDR3 sequence is 14 residues long. V was pared by 1 base and J by 5 bases, with 9 bases between.

This chain uses TRBV20-1 with TRBJ2-1; TRBD2 agrees at 11 bases. This CDR3 contains 16 residues. V trimming: 3 bases; J trimming: 6 bases; junction bases outside the gene matches: 10. CDR1 DFQATT and CDR2 SNEGSKA come from the germline V gene (reference sequence). The CDR3 sequence is CSARVSGGAVTNEQFF. CDR3 coding DNA: TGCAGTGCTAGGGTTAGCGGGGGGGCAGTTACCAATGAGCAGTTCTTC.

This clonotype was seen ten or more times. CDR3 in amino acids: CASSQGFPGELFF. CDR3 bases: TGTGCCAGCAGCCAGGGATTTCCCGGGGAGCTGTTTTTT. The chain couples TRBV3-1 to TRBJ2-2; no reliable D call. Trimming cost V 3 bases and J 6 bases, with 8 bases left between them. Looked up from germline, CDR1 is LGHDT and CDR2 is YNNKEL (reference sequence). The CDR3 covers 13 residues.

The chain combines TRBV12-3 or TRBV12-4 with TRBJ2-2; D uncertain. This CDR3 region has 15 residues. V shed 3 bases and J shed 5 bases, with 13 bases lying between them. CDR3 amino acids: CASSFGRIDTGELFF. The CDR3 nucleotides read TGTGCCAGCAGTTTCGGTAGGATCGATACCGGGGAGCTGTTTTTT.

The sample holds many counts of this clonotype. The chain recombines TRBV11-2 with TRBJ1-2; the D gene is possibly TRBD1 (5 bases). CDR1 SGHAT and CDR2 FQNNGV come from the germline V gene. The CDR3 contains 16 residues. V dropped 3 bases and J dropped 2 bases, with 16 bases sitting between them. CDR3 sequence reads: CASSFNRGAANYGYTF. The CDR3 nucleotides are TGTGCCAGCAGCTTTAATAGGGGCGCAGCCAACTATGGCTACACCTTC.

This clonotype was seen only a few times. The V call is TRBV14, the J call TRBJ1-2; possibly TRBD1 for D (6 bases). This CDR3 spans 15 amino acids. Germline CDR1 SGHDN, CDR2 FVKESK. Trimming pared 5 bases from V and 4 bases from J, leaving 17 bases between. The CDR3 sequence is CASSTLQGYVYGYTF. As DNA, the CDR3 is TGTGCCAGCAGCACCTTACAGGGCTATGTCTATGGCTACACCTTC.

This clonotype was seen more than once but under ten times. V gene TRBV20-1 combines with J gene TRBJ2-3, with D possibly being TRBD2 (5 bases). Trimming took 4 bases from V and 0 from J, leaving 17 bases between them. The length of the CDR3 is 16 residues. The germline V gene has CDR1 DFQATT and CDR2 SNEGSKA (reference sequence). The CDR3 DNA is TGCAGTGCTAACGACGGGGAAGCGCCTAGCACAGATACGCAGTATTTT. Amino acids: CSANDGEAPSTDTQYF.

CDR3 coding DNA: TGTGCCAGCAGTCGACAGCGCTCTAGCACAGATACGCAGTATTTT. Encoded protein: CASSRQRSSTDTQYF. This sequence joins TRBV6-1 and TRBJ2-3, with D perhaps matching TRBD1 (5 bases). CDR3 size: 15 residues. Trimming left V 5 bases short and J 0 bases short, with 12 bases between. Germline CDR1 and CDR2: MNHNS and SASEGT.

This clonotype was detected a few times. The chain carries TRBV6-9 and TRBJ1-5, with D unresolved. Trimming shortened V by 7 bases and J by 0 bases, and 10 bases separated the two germline ends. CDR3 size: 14 residues. CDR1 and CDR2 from the germline V gene are MNHGY and SVAAGI. CDR3 coding DNA: TGTGCCAGCAAGGAGGCAGGTAGCAATCAGCCCCAGCATTTT. Amino acid sequence: CASKEAGSNQPQHF.

The rearrangement links TRBV6-1 to TRBJ2-5; the D gene could be TRBD1 or TRBD2 (6 bases each). From germline, CDR1 is MNHNS and CDR2 SASEGT. This CDR3 has 12 residues. V was cut by 8 bases and J by 2 bases, with 9 bases left in between. CDR3 coding DNA: TGTGCCAGCCGGGGGCCTCAAGAGACCCAGTACTTC. Translation gives CASRGPQETQYF.

This clonotype was recorded a few times. The J gene is TRBJ1-1, the V gene TRBV7-2; 7 bases line up with TRBD1. V shed 2 bases and J 4 bases; nucleotides not matched to a gene: 4. Looked up from germline, CDR1 is SGHTA and CDR2 is FQGNSA. CDR3 size: 14 residues. The CDR3, as DNA: TGTGCCAGCAGCTTATACAGGGGTTTCACTGAAGCTTTCTTT. Translated, it gives CASSLYRGFTEAFF. The whole variable domain, remainder taken from reference TRBV7-2 and TRBJ1-1, is GAGVSQSPSNKVTEKGKDVELRCDPISGHTALYWYRQSLGQGLEFLIYFQGNSAPDKSGLPSDRFSAERTGGSVSTLTIQRTQQEDSAVYLCASSLYRGFTEAFFGQGTRLTVV.

This clonotype was seen a handful of times. The V gene is TRBV20-1, the J gene TRBJ2-3, with TRBD1 matching 12 bases. CDR1 and CDR2 from the germline V gene are DFQATT and SNEGSKA (reference sequence). CDR3 length: 15 amino acids. The J segment lost 5 bases and the V segment lost 1 base, leaving 4 bases of the junction unmatched. The DNA for the CDR3 is TGCAGTGCTAGAGCCGGGACAGGGGGCATAGATACGCAGTATTTT. Protein: CSARAGTGGIDTQYF.

This clonotype was detected only a few times. This chain joins TRBV9 and TRBJ2-1; 11 positions agree with TRBD2. The CDR3 is made up of 20 amino acids. Germline CDR1 and CDR2: SGDLS and YYNGEE. The V and J ends lost 3 bases and 3 bases, in that order; junction bases with no gene match: 17. The CDR3 loop is CASSDGLAGGQRSYYNEQFF. CDR3 DNA sequence: TGTGCCAGCAGCGACGGTTTAGCGGGGGGGCAAAGGTCTTACTACAATGAGCAGTTCTTC.

This clonotype was recorded a few times. The rearrangement links TRBV6-2 or TRBV6-3 to TRBJ2-6; D may match TRBD1 or TRBD2 (5 bases each). Trimming pared 10 bases from V and 0 bases from J, leaving 19 bases between. The CDR3 is made up of 17 amino acids. CDR1 is MNHEY and CDR2 is SVGEGT in the germline V gene. As DNA, the CDR3 is TGTGCCACCCGGGACGGCTCGTTTTTCTCTGGGGCCAACGTCCTGACTTTC. Amino acids: CATRDGSFFSGANVLTF.

This clonotype occurred many times. The chain uses TRBV6-2 or TRBV6-3 and TRBJ1-2, with 7 positions matching TRBD1. The CDR3 has 15 amino acids. J was trimmed by 2 bases and V by 2 bases; bases with no gene match: 5. Germline CDR1 and CDR2: MNHEY and SVGEGT. The CDR3 here is CASSYGQEGNYGYTF. The CDR3 DNA follows: TGTGCCAGCAGTTACGGACAGGAGGGGAACTATGGCTACACCTTC.

This clonotype turned up a few times. The CDR3 is CASSRQSNTGELFF. Written as DNA, the CDR3 is TGTGCCAGCAGTCGACAGTCGAACACCGGGGAGCTGTTTTTT. The V call is TRBV9, the J call TRBJ2-2; D is possibly TRBD1 (5 bases). V was trimmed by 5 bases and J by 0 bases, leaving 8 bases between them. This CDR3 is 14 amino acids long. CDR1 SGDLS and CDR2 YYNGEE come from the germline V gene.

This clonotype was recorded at least ten times. This chain links TRBV7-3 with TRBJ1-1; a weak D match, TRBD1 (6 bases). V shed 0 bases and J shed 1 base, with 15 bases lying between them. The CDR3 runs 17 residues. The V gene's germline CDR1 is SGHTA and CDR2 FQGTGA. The chain's CDR3 is CASSLTGGHHSNTEAFF. CDR3 nucleotides: TGTGCCAGCAGCTTAACCGGGGGACACCACTCGAACACTGAAGCTTTCTTT.